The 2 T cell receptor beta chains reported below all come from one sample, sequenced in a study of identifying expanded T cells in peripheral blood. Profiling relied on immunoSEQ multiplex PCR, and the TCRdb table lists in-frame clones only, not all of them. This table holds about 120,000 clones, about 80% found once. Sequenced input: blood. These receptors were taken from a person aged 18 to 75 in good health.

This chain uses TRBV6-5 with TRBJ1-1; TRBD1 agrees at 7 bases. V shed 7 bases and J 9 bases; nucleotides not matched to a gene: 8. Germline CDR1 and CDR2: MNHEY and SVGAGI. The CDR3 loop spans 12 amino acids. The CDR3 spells CASTNPGQQAFF. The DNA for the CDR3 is TGTGCCAGCACCAACCCGGGACAGCAAGCTTTCTTT.

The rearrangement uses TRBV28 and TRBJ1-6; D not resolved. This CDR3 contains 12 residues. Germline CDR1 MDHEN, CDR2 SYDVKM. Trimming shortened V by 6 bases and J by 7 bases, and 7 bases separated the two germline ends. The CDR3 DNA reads TGTGCCAGCAGCCCCGGGAATTCACCCCTCCACTTT. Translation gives CASSPGNSPLHF.